A single sample gave rise to the 15 T cell receptor beta chains below, sequenced in a study of blood T cell repertoires in COVID-19. Only in-frame clones appear in the TCRdb table, and some are missing; sequencing was by immunoSEQ multiplex PCR. Counted here are under 300,000 clones, around 87% occurring once; the ten biggest clones make up roughly 1.6%. Input material: PBMCs or T cells enriched from blood (not recorded which). These receptors all stem from a woman in her forties or fifties who had recovered from COVID-19.

CDR3 sequence reads: CAIRGTEANTGELFF. CDR3 in DNA: TGTGCCATCAGGGGGACAGAAGCGAACACCGGGGAGCTGTTTTTT. The rearrangement links TRBV10-3 to TRBJ2-2; 7 nucleotides line up with TRBD1. V was pared by 6 bases and J by 0 bases, with 4 bases of the junction left unmatched. Germline CDR1 is ENHRY and CDR2 is SYGVKD. This CDR3 contains 15 residues.

V usage is TRBV5-1 and J usage is TRBJ2-1, with D hard to call. Deletions cut 2 bases from V and 4 bases from J, with 10 bases between. CDR1 is SGHRS, CDR2 YFSETQ, per germline. The CDR3 has 14 amino acids. DNA for the CDR3: TGCGCCAGCAGCTTAGAGAGTGCGTACAATGAGCAGTTCTTC. It encodes CASSLESAYNEQFF.

The V gene is TRBV2, the J gene TRBJ2-7, with a weak D call TRBD1 (7 bases). V lost 7 bases to trimming and J lost 5 bases, with 15 bases between them. The CDR3 is made up of 13 amino acids. CDR1 is SNHLY, CDR2 FYNNEI, per germline. In DNA, the CDR3 is TGTGCCAGCAAAGGGCAGGGGGGCAACGAGCAGTACTTC. Its protein product is CASKGQGGNEQYF.

CDR3 region: CASRPPDRGVGKVEAFF. The CDR3 coding sequence is TGTGCCAGCAGACCCCCGGACAGGGGTGTTGGTAAGGTTGAAGCTTTCTTT. The gene calls are TRBV27 and TRBJ1-1; 9 positions agree with TRBD1. Per germline, CDR1 MNHEY and CDR2 SMNVEV (reference sequence). This CDR3 has 17 amino acids. The V gene end was trimmed by 6 bases and the J gene end by 7 bases; junction bases not matched to a gene: 18.

This rearrangement joins TRBV27 to TRBJ1-2; tentative D call: TRBD1 (5 bases). The CDR3 is 14 amino acids. The germline V and J ends were trimmed by 6 bases and 0 bases, with 11 bases remaining between them. From germline, CDR1 is MNHEY and CDR2 SMNVEV (reference sequence). The CDR3 region has the DNA TGTGCCAGCAGGCAGGGAACAGCTAACTATGGCTACACCTTC. Its protein is CASRQGTANYGYTF.

The table lists this clone with many counts. The chain links TRBV27 to TRBJ2-5, with 7 positions matching TRBD2. The V gene's germline CDR1 is MNHEY and CDR2 SMNVEV (reference sequence). V lost 5 bases and J lost 4; bases outside the gene matches: 10. CDR3 length equals 15 residues. The CDR3 sequence is CASSGGVVGTETQYF. DNA of the CDR3: TGTGCCAGCAGTGGGGGGGTCGTGGGCACAGAGACCCAGTACTTC.

This rearrangement joins TRBV27 to TRBJ2-7, with no clear D. Trimming took off 4 bases at V and 1 base at J, with 5 bases between the two ends. Germline CDR1 and CDR2: MNHEY and SMNVEV (reference sequence). This CDR3 has 12 residues. Written as DNA, the CDR3 is TGTGCCAGCAGTTCCACTTCCTACGAGCAGTACTTC. Translation gives CASSSTSYEQYF.

Comment on this clone: This sample includes further DNA sequences coding for the same CDR3. The chain couples TRBV6-5 to TRBJ1-4, with 8 bases matching TRBD1. Germline CDR1 MNHEY, CDR2 SVGAGI. This CDR3 contains 14 residues. V dropped 5 bases and J dropped 7; count of bases not matched to a gene: 6. CDR3 sequence (DNA): TGTGCCAGCAGTCACGACAGGGGCGGTGAAAAACTGTTTTTT. Protein: CASSHDRGGEKLFF.

The chain links TRBV1 to TRBJ1-5; the DNA was not compared with TRBD1, the D call given in the table. TRBV1 is termed a pseudogene. This CDR3 contains 15 residues. The CDR3 nucleotides read TGCACCAGCAGATCGGACAGGGCTAATCTCGGGCCCCAGCATTTT. Protein sequence: CTSRSDRANLGPQHF.

In its sample, this clone was seen a few times. CDR3 sequence: CASSPGQARGYTF. Here the CDR3 DNA reads TGTGCCAGCTCACCCGGACAGGCTAGAGGCTACACCTTC. This chain links TRBV18 with TRBJ1-2, with 7 bases lining up with TRBD1. Germline lookup yields CDR1 KGHSH and CDR2 LQKENI. V trimming: 3 bases; J trimming: 8 bases; junction bases outside the gene matches: 6. The CDR3 has 13 amino acids.

The chain couples TRBV11-2 to TRBJ1-2; D gene uncertain. CDR1 SGHAT and CDR2 FQNNGV come from the germline V gene. There are 14 residues in the CDR3. The ends were cut back, 2 bases at V and 4 bases at J, with 11 bases in the middle. The CDR3 bases are TGTGCCAGCAGCTTAAGTCTAGATACCTATGGCTACACCTTC. Protein product: CASSLSLDTYGYTF. Full variable domain (rest looked up from reference TRBV11-2 and TRBJ1-2): EAGVAQSPRYKIIEKRQSVAFWCNPISGHATLYWYQQILGQGPKLLIQFQNNGVVDDSQLPKDRFSAERLKGVDSTLKIQPAKLEDSAVYLCASSLSLDTYGYTFGSGTRLTVV.

The V call is TRBV27, the J call TRBJ2-2; TRBD1 matches 9 bases. Germline assignment: CDR1 MNHEY and CDR2 SMNVEV (reference sequence). The CDR3 contains 20 residues. Germline trimming cut 6 bases from V and 6 bases from J; bases unmatched to any gene: 23. The CDR3 coding sequence is TGTGCCAGCAGGATTACGCGCCGGGACAGGGTAGATAGATTGGCCGGGGAGCTGTTTTTT. Its protein product is CASRITRRDRVDRLAGELFF.

In its sample, this clone was seen once. The genes are TRBV5-1 and TRBJ2-7; possible D gene TRBD1, 6 bases. The CDR3 length is 14 residues. CDR1 is SGHRS and CDR2 is YFSETQ in the germline V gene. The V end lost 4 bases, the J end lost 5 bases, and 16 bases lay between the germline ends. DNA for the CDR3: TGCGCCAGCAGCATACAGGGTGGAAGGGACGAGCAGTACTTC. Its protein product is CASSIQGGRDEQYF.

The chain employs TRBV7-6 and TRBJ2-1, with D perhaps TRBD2 (5 bases). V was shortened by 5 bases and J by 10 bases, with 21 bases between the two germline ends. CDR3 length: 15 residues. The germline V gene encodes CDR1 SGHVS and CDR2 FNYEAQ. CDR3 DNA: TGTGCCAGCAGCCTCGGAGGACTCTCCCATCGGGAGCAGTTCTTC. This codes for CASSLGGLSHREQFF.

The gene calls are TRBV12-5 and TRBJ2-7; maybe TRBD2 (6 bases). V gave up 0 bases and J gave up 2 bases, with 11 bases separating them. The germline CDR1 and CDR2 sequences are LGHNT and FRNRAP. The CDR3 spans 15 residues. The CDR3: CASGLVRTGAYEQYF. CDR3 bases: TGTGCTAGTGGTTTGGTACGGACGGGGGCCTACGAGCAGTACTTC.